The 22 T cell receptor beta chains reported below all come from one sample, sequenced in a study of cytomegalovirus exposure and HLA in healthy donors (TCRdb year 2017). The receptor library was made with the immunoSEQ multiplex PCR assay. Here the immuneACCESS table is served through TCRdb, limited to in-frame sequences with V and J called. Missing clones are a known gap in these copies; in checked studies unresolved V genes cover under half, and the rest lacks a known reason. The sample table holds approximately 160,000 clones, of which about 89% were seen once. Of the sample, roughly 3% is held by the ten largest clones. The material sequenced was PBMCs. These receptors came from a woman younger than 30 in good health and CMV-seropositive.

V and J are TRBV30 and TRBJ1-2; the D is unclear. CDR1 is GTSNPN and CDR2 is SVGIG in the germline V gene (reference sequence). V was clipped by 1 base and J by 0 bases, with 12 bases between them. The CDR3 length is 15 residues. The CDR3 loop is CAWSADTAANYGYTF. The CDR3 bases are TGTGCCTGGAGTGCAGACACCGCAGCTAACTATGGCTACACCTTC.

V is TRBV28 and J is TRBJ2-7; 8 bases fit TRBD1. Germline assignment: CDR1 MDHEN and CDR2 SYDVKM. The CDR3 totals 13 residues. V lost 4 bases and J lost 6; bases outside the gene matches: 5. This chain's CDR3 is CASSSGGFSEQYF. The CDR3 DNA sequence: TGTGCCAGCAGTTCAGGGGGCTTTAGCGAGCAGTACTTC.

The rearrangement links TRBV5-1 to TRBJ1-5; D is possibly TRBD1 (5 bases). Between the trimmed V and J ends, which lost 0 bases and 9 bases, there was a span of 25 bases. The germline V gene has CDR1 SGHRS and CDR2 YFSETQ. The CDR3 consists of 18 residues. The CDR3, as DNA: TGCGCCAGCAGCTTGGGGCAGGGATGGACGTCGAGATTTTCGCCCCAGCATTTT. Its translation: CASSLGQGWTSRFSPQHF.

The rearrangement links TRBV4-3 to TRBJ2-7; 11 positions match TRBD2. Germline lookup yields CDR1 LGHNA and CDR2 YSLEER. The V segment lost 1 base and the J segment 0 bases; nucleotides outside the gene matches: 5. The CDR3 length is 17 residues. The CDR3 loop is CASSQAPLAGGSYEQYF. The DNA of the CDR3 is TGCGCCAGCAGCCAAGCCCCCCTAGCGGGGGGCTCCTACGAGCAGTACTTC.

The V call is TRBV9, the J call TRBJ2-7; D is unresolved. V shed 0 bases and J shed 2 bases, with 6 bases lying between them. Germline values: CDR1 SGDLS, CDR2 YYNGEE. This CDR3 contains 13 residues. CDR3 coding DNA: TGTGCCAGCAGCGTAGTCAGGACCTACGAGCAGTACTTC. It translates to CASSVVRTYEQYF.

Only a few counts were recorded for this clone. V gene TRBV10-3 combines with J gene TRBJ2-1, with D possibly being TRBD2 (5 bases). Germline V gene lookup returns CDR1 ENHRY and CDR2 SYGVKD. The CDR3 has 11 amino acids. Trimming took 4 bases from V and 8 from J, leaving 6 bases between them. CDR3 residues: CAISVRDEQFF. CDR3 coding DNA: TGTGCCATCAGTGTGAGGGATGAGCAGTTCTTC.

This chain joins TRBV7-2 and TRBJ2-1, with TRBD2 matching over 13 bases. CDR3 length: 16 amino acids. In germline, CDR1 is SGHTA, CDR2 FQGNSA. J was trimmed by 2 bases and V by 5 bases; bases with no gene match: 3. The CDR3 protein is CASSTGTSGTYNEQFF. In nucleotides, the CDR3 is TGTGCCAGCAGCACCGGGACTAGCGGGACCTACAATGAGCAGTTCTTC.

The chain links TRBV2 to TRBJ2-7, with a weak D call TRBD1 (5 bases). This CDR3 contains 14 residues. Trimming stripped 2 bases from V and 4 bases from J, with 12 bases between. Germline V lookup: CDR1 SNHLY, CDR2 FYNNEI. CDR3 bases: TGTGCCAGCAGTGAAAGGGGCAGGGTGTACGAGCAGTACTTC. It is translated as CASSERGRVYEQYF.

The V and J genes are TRBV6-1 and TRBJ1-2, with TRBD1 as a possible D gene (6 bases). From germline, CDR1 is MNHNS and CDR2 SASEGT. The CDR3 runs to 16 residues. Between the trimmed V and J ends, which lost 1 base and 8 bases, there was a span of 20 bases. The CDR3 DNA reads TGTGCCAGCAGTGAAGAAGATCGAATCAGGGGCAGAGGCTACACCTTC. Its translation: CASSEEDRIRGRGYTF.

This clone has only one observation. The rearrangement links TRBV18 to TRBJ2-3; 7 positions match TRBD1. The CDR3 has 16 amino acids. Germline trimming cut 5 bases from V and 0 bases from J; bases unmatched to any gene: 8. Germline V gene sequence: CDR1 KGHSH, CDR2 LQKENI. The CDR3 bases are TGTGCCAGCTCAATTCGACAGGGAAGGAGCACAGATACGCAGTATTTT. Its translation is CASSIRQGRSTDTQYF. Combining the CDR3 with reference TRBV18 and TRBJ2-3 gives the whole variable domain NAGVMQNPRHLVRRRGQEARLRCSPMKGHSHVYWYRQLPEEGLKFMVYLQKENIIDESGMPKERFSAEFPKEGPSILRIQQVVRGDSAAYFCASSIRQGRSTDTQYFGPGTRLTVL.

The chain uses TRBV9 and TRBJ2-5, with 10 bases that match TRBD2. V was clipped by 0 bases and J by 4 bases; unmatched bases: 6. Germline V gene lookup returns CDR1 SGDLS and CDR2 YYNGEE. CDR3 size: 16 residues. The CDR3 nucleotides are TGTGCCAGCAGCGTAGAAGCGGGGGGGCCTCGAGAGACCCAGTACTTC. Amino acids: CASSVEAGGPRETQYF.

The chain recombines TRBV7-2 with TRBJ2-6, with 8 bases aligning to TRBD1. From germline, CDR1 is SGHTA and CDR2 FQGNSA. After removal of 6 bases from V and 3 bases from J, the junction contained 7 bases not matched to a gene. This CDR3 spans 16 amino acids. The CDR3 loop is CASREAGGFGANVLTF. The CDR3 region has the DNA TGTGCCAGCAGAGAGGCAGGGGGCTTTGGGGCCAACGTCCTGACTTTC.

This chain connects TRBV4-2 to TRBJ2-3; D remains ambiguous. The V and J ends lost 3 bases and 2 bases respectively, with 6 bases between them. Germline CDR1 is LGHNA and CDR2 is YNFKEQ. The CDR3 is 13 amino acids. The CDR3 reads CASSQGPTDTQYF. CDR3 in DNA: TGTGCCAGCAGCCAGGGCCCCACAGATACGCAGTATTTT.

The rearrangement uses TRBV6-1 and TRBJ1-5; D may be TRBD1 (6 bases). The CDR3 sequence is 14 residues long. V lost 7 bases, J lost 4 bases, and 14 bases lay in between. Germline loops: CDR1 MNHNS, CDR2 SASEGT. The CDR3 nucleotides read TGTGCCAGCAATACAGGGCGGGGGAATCAGCCCCAGCATTTT. Translated: CASNTGRGNQPQHF.

The chain joins TRBV6-1 to TRBJ1-2; a weak D match, TRBD1 (6 bases). Trimming pared 2 bases from V and 0 bases from J, leaving 13 bases between. The CDR3 is 16 residues long. CDR1 is MNHNS and CDR2 is SASEGT in the germline V gene. The chain's CDR3 is CASSESGGRANYGYTF. The CDR3 DNA reads TGTGCCAGCAGTGAATCTGGGGGCAGAGCTAACTATGGCTACACCTTC.

This rearrangement joins TRBV11-2 to TRBJ2-5, with TRBD2 identical over 10 bases. CDR1 SGHAT and CDR2 FQNNGV come from the germline V gene. The ends lost 0 bases at V and 3 bases at J; junction bases unmatched: 4. This CDR3 spans 16 amino acids. In nucleotides, the CDR3 is TGTGCCAGCAGCTTAGATGGTACTAGCGGGAAAGAGACCCAGTACTTC. It is translated as CASSLDGTSGKETQYF.

The J gene is TRBJ2-3, the V gene TRBV7-9, with D possibly matching TRBD2 (6 bases). The CDR3 is 14 residues long. Germline CDR1 SEHNR, CDR2 FQNEAQ (reference sequence). Trimming stripped 1 base from V and 6 bases from J, with 11 bases between. CDR3 residues: CASSLVRAGDTQYF. CDR3 nucleotides: TGTGCCAGCAGCTTAGTACGAGCGGGCGATACGCAGTATTTT.

This chain connects TRBV6-5 to TRBJ1-1; 8 nucleotides agree with TRBD1. The germline V gene encodes CDR1 MNHEY and CDR2 SVGAGI. The CDR3 sequence is 13 residues long. V shed 5 bases, J shed 10 bases, and the junction held 9 bases outside the gene matches. The CDR3 loop is CASSGGRGTGAFF. The CDR3 DNA follows: TGTGCCAGCAGTGGCGGTCGAGGGACAGGAGCTTTCTTT.

The chain is built from TRBV28 and TRBJ2-4; TRBD2 agrees at 14 bases. After removal of 6 bases from V and 4 bases from J, the junction contained 5 bases not matched to a gene. The CDR3 consists of 16 residues. CDR1 is MDHEN, CDR2 SYDVKM, per germline. CDR3 DNA: TGTGCCAGCAGCGTGACTAGCGGGAGGGAGAAAAACATTCAGTACTTC. Its protein product is CASSVTSGREKNIQYF.

The rearrangement uses TRBV29-1 and TRBJ2-1; TRBD1 matches 9 bases. Germline lookup yields CDR1 SQVTM and CDR2 ANQGSEA. After removal of 6 bases from V and 6 bases from J, the junction contained 9 bases not matched to a gene. CDR3 length: 14 amino acids. The CDR3: CSVDRDRVSNEQFF. In DNA form, the CDR3 reads TGCAGCGTAGACCGGGACAGGGTAAGCAATGAGCAGTTCTTC.

This sequence joins TRBV9 and TRBJ2-2; 12 bases map to TRBD2. This CDR3 contains 16 residues. Per the germline V gene, CDR1 is SGDLS and CDR2 is YYNGEE. Trimming removed 4 bases from V and 8 bases from J; junction bases left unmatched: 9. DNA of the CDR3: TGTGCCAGCAGCTCGGACGGAGGACTAGCGGGAGGGGAGCTGTTTTTT. This sequence encodes CASSSDGGLAGGELFF.

This clone was counted once. The rearrangement uses TRBV5-1 and TRBJ2-7, with 7 nucleotides matching TRBD2. The CDR3 loop spans 14 amino acids. The V gene end was trimmed by 0 bases and the J gene end by 6 bases; junction bases not matched to a gene: 6. CDR1 is SGHRS and CDR2 is YFSETQ in the germline V gene. The CDR3 nucleotides are TGCGCCAGCAGCTTGGCCCTGGGAGGGGTCGAGCAGTACTTC. Translating gives CASSLALGGVEQYF.